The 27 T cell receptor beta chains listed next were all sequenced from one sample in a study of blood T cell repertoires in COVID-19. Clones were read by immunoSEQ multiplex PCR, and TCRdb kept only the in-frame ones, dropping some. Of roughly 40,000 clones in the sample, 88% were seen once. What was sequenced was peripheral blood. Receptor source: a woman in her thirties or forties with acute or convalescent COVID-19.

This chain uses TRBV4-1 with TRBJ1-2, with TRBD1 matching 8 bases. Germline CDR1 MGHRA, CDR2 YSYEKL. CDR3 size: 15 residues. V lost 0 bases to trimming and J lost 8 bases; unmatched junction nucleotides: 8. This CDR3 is CASSQEVGQGRGYTF. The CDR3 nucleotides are TGCGCCAGCAGCCAAGAGGTTGGACAGGGACGAGGCTACACCTTC.

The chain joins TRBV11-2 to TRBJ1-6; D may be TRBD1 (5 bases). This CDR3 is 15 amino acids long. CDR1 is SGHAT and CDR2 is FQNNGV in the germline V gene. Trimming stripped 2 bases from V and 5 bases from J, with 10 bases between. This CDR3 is CASSLRGRDNSPLHF. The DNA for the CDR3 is TGTGCCAGCAGCTTAAGGGGTAGGGATAATTCACCCCTCCACTTT.

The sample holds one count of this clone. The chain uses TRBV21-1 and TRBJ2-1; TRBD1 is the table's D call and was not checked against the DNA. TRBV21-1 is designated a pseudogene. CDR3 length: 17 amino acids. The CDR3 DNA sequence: TGTGCCAGCAGCAAAGCTCCAGGGGGCTATGGGCACAATGAGCAGTTCTTC. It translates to CASSKAPGGYGHNEQFF.

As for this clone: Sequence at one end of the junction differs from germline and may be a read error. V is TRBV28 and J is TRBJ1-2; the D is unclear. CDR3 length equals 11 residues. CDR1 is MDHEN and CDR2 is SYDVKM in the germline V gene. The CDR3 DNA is TGTGCCAGCAGTTATTCAGGCGGGTACTTCTTC. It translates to CASSYSGGYFF.

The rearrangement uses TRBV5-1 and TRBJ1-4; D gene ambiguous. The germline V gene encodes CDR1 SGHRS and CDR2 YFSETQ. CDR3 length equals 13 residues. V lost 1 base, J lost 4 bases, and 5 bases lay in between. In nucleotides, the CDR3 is TGCGCCAGCAGCTTGCGGGGTAATGAAAAACTGTTTTTT. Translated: CASSLRGNEKLFF.

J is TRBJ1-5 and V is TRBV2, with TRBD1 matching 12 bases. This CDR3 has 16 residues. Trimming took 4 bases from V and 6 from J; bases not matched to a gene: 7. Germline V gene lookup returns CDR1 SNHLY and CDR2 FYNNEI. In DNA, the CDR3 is TGTGCCAGCAGTGGCGCCGGGACAGGGGGCGGTCAGCCCCAGCATTTT. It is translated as CASSGAGTGGGQPQHF.

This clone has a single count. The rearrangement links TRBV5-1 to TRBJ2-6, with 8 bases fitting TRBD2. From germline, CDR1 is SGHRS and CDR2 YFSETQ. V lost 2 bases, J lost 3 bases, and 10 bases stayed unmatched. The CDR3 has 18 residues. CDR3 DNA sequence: TGCGCCAGCAGCTTAGGGACTAGTGTGGGTGGTGGGGCCAACGTCCTGACTTTC. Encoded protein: CASSLGTSVGGGANVLTF.

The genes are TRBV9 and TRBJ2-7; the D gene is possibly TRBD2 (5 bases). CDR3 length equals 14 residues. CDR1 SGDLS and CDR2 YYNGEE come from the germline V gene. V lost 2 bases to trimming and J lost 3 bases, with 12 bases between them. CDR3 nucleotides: TGTGCCAGCAGCGTCCGGGGTGTAGACTACGAGCAGTACTTC. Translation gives CASSVRGVDYEQYF. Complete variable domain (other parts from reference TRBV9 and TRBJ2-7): DSGVTQTPKHLITATGQRVTLRCSPRSGDLSVYWYQQSLDQGLQFLIQYYNGEERAKGNILERFSAQQFPDLHSELNLSSLELGDSALYFCASSVRGVDYEQYFGPGTRLTVT.

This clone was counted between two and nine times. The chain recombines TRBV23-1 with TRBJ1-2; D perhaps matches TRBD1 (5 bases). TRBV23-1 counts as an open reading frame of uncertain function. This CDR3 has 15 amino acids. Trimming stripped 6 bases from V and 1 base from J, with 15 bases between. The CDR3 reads CASRAGDLSNYGYTF. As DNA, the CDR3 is TGCGCCAGCAGAGCCGGGGACTTAAGTAACTATGGCTACACCTTC.

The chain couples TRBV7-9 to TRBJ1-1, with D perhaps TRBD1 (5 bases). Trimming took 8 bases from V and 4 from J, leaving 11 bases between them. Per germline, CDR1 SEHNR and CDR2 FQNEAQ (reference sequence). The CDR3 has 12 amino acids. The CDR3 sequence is CASHQGGTEAFF. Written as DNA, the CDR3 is TGTGCCAGCCATCAGGGAGGCACTGAAGCTTTCTTT.

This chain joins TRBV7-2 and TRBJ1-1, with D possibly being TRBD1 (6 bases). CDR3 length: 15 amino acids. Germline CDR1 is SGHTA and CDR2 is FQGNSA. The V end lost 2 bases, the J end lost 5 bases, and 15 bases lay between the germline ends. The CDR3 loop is CASSLLPGVRTEAFF. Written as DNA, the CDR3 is TGTGCCAGCAGCTTATTACCAGGGGTTAGAACTGAAGCTTTCTTT.

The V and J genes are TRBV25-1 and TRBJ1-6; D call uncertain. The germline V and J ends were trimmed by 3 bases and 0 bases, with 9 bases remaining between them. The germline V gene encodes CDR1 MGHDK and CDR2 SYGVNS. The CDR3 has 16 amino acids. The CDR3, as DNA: TGTGCCAGCAGTGAGGCACGTGGCTCCTATAATTCACCCCTCCACTTT. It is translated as CASSEARGSYNSPLHF. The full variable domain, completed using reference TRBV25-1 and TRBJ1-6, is EADIYQTPRYLVIGTGKKITLECSQTMGHDKMYWYQQDPGMELHLIHYSYGVNSTEKGDLSSESTVSRIRTEHFPLTLESARPSHTSQYLCASSEARGSYNSPLHFGNGTRLTVT.

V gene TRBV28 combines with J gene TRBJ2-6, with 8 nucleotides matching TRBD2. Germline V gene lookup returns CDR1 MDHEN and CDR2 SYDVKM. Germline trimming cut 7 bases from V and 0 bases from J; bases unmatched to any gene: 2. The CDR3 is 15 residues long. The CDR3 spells CASTGGYSGANVLTF. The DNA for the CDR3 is TGTGCCAGCACGGGGGGGTACTCTGGGGCCAACGTCCTGACTTTC.

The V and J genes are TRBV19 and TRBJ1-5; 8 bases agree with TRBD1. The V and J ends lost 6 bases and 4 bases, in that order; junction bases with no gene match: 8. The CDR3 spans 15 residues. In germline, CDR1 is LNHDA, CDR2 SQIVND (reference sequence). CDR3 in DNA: TGTGCCAGTAGATCACAGGGGGTTCAGAATCAGCCCCAGCATTTT. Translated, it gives CASRSQGVQNQPQHF.

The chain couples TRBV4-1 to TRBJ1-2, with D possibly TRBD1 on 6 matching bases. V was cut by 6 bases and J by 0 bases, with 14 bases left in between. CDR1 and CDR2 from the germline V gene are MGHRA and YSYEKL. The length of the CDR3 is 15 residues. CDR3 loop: CASRKPGQANYGYTF. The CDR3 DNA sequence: TGCGCCAGCAGAAAACCGGGACAAGCTAACTATGGCTACACCTTC.

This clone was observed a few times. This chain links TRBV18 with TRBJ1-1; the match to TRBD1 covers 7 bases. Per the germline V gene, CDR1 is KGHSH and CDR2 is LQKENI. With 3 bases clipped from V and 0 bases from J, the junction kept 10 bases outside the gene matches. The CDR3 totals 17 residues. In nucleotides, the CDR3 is TGTGCCAGCTCACCTCGCCGGGACAGTGCTATGAACACTGAAGCTTTCTTT. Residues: CASSPRRDSAMNTEAFF.

The CDR3 reads CASRTPGANYGYTF. The CDR3 DNA reads TGTGCCAGCAGGACACCAGGGGCTAACTATGGCTACACCTTC. The V gene is TRBV25-1, the J gene TRBJ1-2; possible D gene TRBD1, 6 bases. V was trimmed by 6 bases and J by 0 bases, leaving 11 bases between them. CDR3 length equals 14 residues. In germline, CDR1 is MGHDK, CDR2 SYGVNS.

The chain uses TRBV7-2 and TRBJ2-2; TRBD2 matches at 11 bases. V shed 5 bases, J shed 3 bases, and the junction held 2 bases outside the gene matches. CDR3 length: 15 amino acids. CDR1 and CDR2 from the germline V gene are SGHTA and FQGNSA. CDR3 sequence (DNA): TGTGCCAGCAGCGTTAGCGGGGGGGACACCGGGGAGCTGTTTTTT. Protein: CASSVSGGDTGELFF.

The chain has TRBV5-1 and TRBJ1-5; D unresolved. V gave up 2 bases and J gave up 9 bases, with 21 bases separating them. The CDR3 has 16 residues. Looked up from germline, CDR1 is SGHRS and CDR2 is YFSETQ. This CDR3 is CASSLGPGTPRSPQHF. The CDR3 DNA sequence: TGCGCCAGCAGCTTAGGACCGGGAACCCCACGGTCGCCCCAGCATTTT.

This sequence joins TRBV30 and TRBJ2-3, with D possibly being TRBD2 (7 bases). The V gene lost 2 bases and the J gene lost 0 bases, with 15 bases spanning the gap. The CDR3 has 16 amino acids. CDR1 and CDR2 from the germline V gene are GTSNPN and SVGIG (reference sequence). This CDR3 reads CAWSKGGEESTDTQYF. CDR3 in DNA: TGTGCCTGGAGTAAAGGGGGGGAGGAGAGCACAGATACGCAGTATTTT. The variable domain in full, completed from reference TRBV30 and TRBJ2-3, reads SQTIHQWPATLVQPVGSPLSLECTVEGTSNPNLYWYRQAAGRGLQLLFYSVGIGQISSEVPQNLSASRPQDRQFILSSKKLLLSDSGFYLCAWSKGGEESTDTQYFGPGTRLTVL.

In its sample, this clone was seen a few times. This CDR3 is CASTRQWGEPQPQHF. The CDR3 region has the DNA TGTGCCAGCACCCGACAGTGGGGGGAGCCTCAGCCCCAGCATTTT. The rearrangement uses TRBV5-6 and TRBJ1-5, with D maybe TRBD1 (5 bases). This CDR3 is 15 amino acids long. The germline V gene has CDR1 SGHDT and CDR2 YYEEEE. V was cut by 6 bases and J by 6 bases, with 19 bases left in between.

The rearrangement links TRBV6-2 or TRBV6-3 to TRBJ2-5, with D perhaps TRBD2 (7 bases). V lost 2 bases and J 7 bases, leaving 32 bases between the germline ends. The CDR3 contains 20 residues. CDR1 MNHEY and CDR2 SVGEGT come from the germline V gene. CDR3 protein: CASSYPQTSNRDYQDRTQYF. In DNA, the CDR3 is TGTGCCAGCAGTTACCCACAAACTTCAAACAGGGACTACCAAGACCGGACCCAGTACTTC.

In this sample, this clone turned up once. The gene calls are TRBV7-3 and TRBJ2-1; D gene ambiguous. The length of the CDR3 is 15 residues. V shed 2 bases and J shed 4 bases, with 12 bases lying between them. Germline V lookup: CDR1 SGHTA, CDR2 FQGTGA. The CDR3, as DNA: TGTGCCAGCAGCTTAGGCTCTAGTAATTACAATGAGCAGTTCTTC. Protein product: CASSLGSSNYNEQFF.

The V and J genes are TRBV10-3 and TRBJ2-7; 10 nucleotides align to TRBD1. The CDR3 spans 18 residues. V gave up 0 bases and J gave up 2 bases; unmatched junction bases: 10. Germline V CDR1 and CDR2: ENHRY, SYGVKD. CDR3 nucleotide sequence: TGTGCCATCAGTGAGTCGCGCACTAGGACAGGGGGTGCCTACGAGCAGTACTTC. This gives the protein CAISESRTRTGGAYEQYF.

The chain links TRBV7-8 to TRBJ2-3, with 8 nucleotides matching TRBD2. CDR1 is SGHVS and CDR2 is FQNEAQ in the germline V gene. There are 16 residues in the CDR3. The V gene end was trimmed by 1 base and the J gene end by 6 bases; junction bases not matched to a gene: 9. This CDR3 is CASSLVAGGAVDTQYF. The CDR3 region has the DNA TGTGCCAGCAGCTTAGTCGCCGGGGGGGCCGTCGATACGCAGTATTTT.

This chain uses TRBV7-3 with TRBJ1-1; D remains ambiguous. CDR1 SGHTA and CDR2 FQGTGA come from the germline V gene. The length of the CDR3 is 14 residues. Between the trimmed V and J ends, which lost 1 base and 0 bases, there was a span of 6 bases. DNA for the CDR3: TGTGCCAGCAGCTTAATCGGGTTGAACACTGAAGCTTTCTTT. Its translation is CASSLIGLNTEAFF.

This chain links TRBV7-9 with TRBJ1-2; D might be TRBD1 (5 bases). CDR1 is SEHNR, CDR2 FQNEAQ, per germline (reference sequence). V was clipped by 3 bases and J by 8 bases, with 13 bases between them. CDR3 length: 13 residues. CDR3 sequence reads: CASSFGQSGGYTF. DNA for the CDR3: TGTGCCAGCAGCTTCGGACAATCGGGCGGCTACACCTTC.